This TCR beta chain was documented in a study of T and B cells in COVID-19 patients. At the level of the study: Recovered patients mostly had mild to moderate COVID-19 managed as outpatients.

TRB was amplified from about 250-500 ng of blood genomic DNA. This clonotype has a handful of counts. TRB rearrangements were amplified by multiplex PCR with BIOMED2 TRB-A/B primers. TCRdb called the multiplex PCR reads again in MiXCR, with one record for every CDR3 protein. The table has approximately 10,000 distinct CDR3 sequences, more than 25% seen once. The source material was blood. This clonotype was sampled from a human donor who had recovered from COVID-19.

CDR3 loop: CASSYSTSGVSSYNEQFF. The CDR3 nucleotides are TGTGCCAGCAGTTACTCTACTAGCGGGGTTAGCTCCTACAATGAGCAGTTCTTC. V is TRBV6-2 or TRBV6-3 and J is TRBJ2-1; 10 bases are shared with TRBD2. The J segment lost 0 bases and the V segment lost 0 bases, leaving 5 bases of the junction unmatched. The CDR3 runs to 18 residues. Germline assignment: CDR1 MNHEY and CDR2 SVGEGT.